A single sample is the source of the 17 T cell receptor beta chains below, sequenced in a study of shared clonotypes between healthy human individuals (dated by TCRdb to between 2020 and 2021). The library was made by the immunoSEQ multiplex PCR assay. The source is immuneACCESS, and TCRdb retained only in-frame sequences with V and J called. Part of the clones is not carried over; for the studies checked, unresolved V genes explain less than half of this, and the remainder is unexplained. Present in this sample are about 2.4 million clones, roughly 93% of which were seen just once. The ten biggest clones cover 0.36% of the sample. Sequenced sample: naive CD4+ T cells from PBMCs. The cell subset or site label on this specimen signifies: CD45RA+ positively selected. Receptors were obtained from a man between 18 and 29 years old in good health. Some clones in this sample may be carry-over from other donors' samples.

The chain has TRBV5-4 and TRBJ1-1; tentative D call: TRBD1 (6 bases). Trimming took off 0 bases at V and 9 bases at J, with 21 bases between the two ends. Germline-derived CDR1 and CDR2 are SGHNT and YYREEE (reference sequence). The CDR3 runs 16 residues. CDR3 in DNA: TGTGCCAGCAGCTTGGGGGGGCTAGGCAAAATGATGCAAGCTTTCTTT. Its translation: CASSLGGLGKMMQAFF.

This rearrangement joins TRBV15 to TRBJ1-2; 7 bases are a match to TRBD1. V dropped 0 bases and J dropped 8; count of bases not matched to a gene: 9. The CDR3 sequence is 15 residues long. The germline V gene has CDR1 LNHNV and CDR2 YYDKDF (reference sequence). CDR3 in amino acids: CATSRESKGAFGYTF. In nucleotides, the CDR3 is TGTGCCACCAGCAGAGAATCCAAGGGGGCGTTCGGCTACACCTTC. Looking up the rest from reference TRBV15 and TRBJ1-2 gives the full variable domain: DAMVIQNPRYQVTQFGKPVTLSCSQTLNHNVMYWYQQKSSQAPKLLFHYYDKDFNNEADTPDNFQSRRPNTSFCFLDIRSPGLGDTAMYLCATSRESKGAFGYTFGSGTRLTVV.

The chain is built from TRBV29-1 and TRBJ1-5; 8 bases agree with TRBD1. This CDR3 spans 13 amino acids. Germline trimming cut 6 bases from V and 4 bases from J; bases unmatched to any gene: 5. The germline V gene has CDR1 SQVTM and CDR2 ANQGSEA. The CDR3 DNA is TGCAGCGTGGCCCAGGGGGCAAATCAGCCCCAGCATTTT. This sequence encodes CSVAQGANQPQHF.

The CDR3 DNA reads TGTGCCAGTCTGGGGGGCGCCGGCAATCAGCCCCAGCATTTT. This codes for CASLGGAGNQPQHF. The chain is built from TRBV28 and TRBJ1-5; D possibly corresponds to TRBD1 (6 bases). Germline lookup yields CDR1 MDHEN and CDR2 SYDVKM. CDR3 length: 14 residues. Trimming shortened V by 9 bases and J by 2 bases, and 14 bases separated the two germline ends.

Comments on this clone: The sample carries other DNA sequences with the same CDR3. V and J are TRBV9 and TRBJ2-7, with 8 positions matching TRBD1. There are 14 residues in the CDR3. V lost 4 bases, J lost 2 bases, and 5 bases stayed unmatched. The germline gives CDR1 SGDLS, CDR2 YYNGEE. CDR3: CASSPRTGPYEQYF. CDR3 nucleotides: TGTGCCAGCAGCCCAAGGACAGGGCCCTACGAGCAGTACTTC.

This sequence joins TRBV14 and TRBJ2-7; 11 positions match TRBD2. The V gene's germline CDR1 is SGHDN and CDR2 FVKESK. V gave up 3 bases and J gave up 0 bases; unmatched junction bases: 13. This CDR3 comprises 19 residues. DNA of the CDR3: TGTGCCAGCAGCCAGGGCGGGACTAGCGGCTACAGTCGCTCCTACGAGCAGTACTTC. It yields the protein CASSQGGTSGYSRSYEQYF.

V usage is TRBV19 and J usage is TRBJ2-5; 8 bases fit TRBD1. The CDR3 runs to 15 residues. V trimming: 5 bases; J trimming: 0 bases; junction bases outside the gene matches: 5. The germline V gene has CDR1 LNHDA and CDR2 SQIVND (reference sequence). The CDR3 DNA reads as TGTGCCAGTAGTTGGACAGGGAAGAACCAAGAGACCCAGTACTTC. This encodes CASSWTGKNQETQYF.

On this clone: The same CDR3 is also encoded by other DNA sequences in this sample. The V and J genes are TRBV18 and TRBJ2-1; TRBD2 agrees at 7 bases. Germline V gives CDR1 KGHSH, CDR2 LQKENI. This CDR3 spans 15 amino acids. Trimming took 1 base from V and 2 from J; bases not matched to a gene: 2. CDR3 in DNA: TGTGCCAGCTCACCACTCGCGGGAGCCTACAATGAGCAGTTCTTC. Translated, it gives CASSPLAGAYNEQFF.

CDR3 in amino acids: CASRGGGFNGYTF. The DNA for the CDR3 is TGTGCCAGCAGGGGTGGGGGGTTTAATGGCTACACCTTC. The V gene is TRBV28, the J gene TRBJ1-2; a weak D match, TRBD1 (5 bases). The V end was cut by 6 bases, the J end by 6 bases, with 14 bases between. The germline V gene encodes CDR1 MDHEN and CDR2 SYDVKM. This CDR3 comprises 13 residues.

On this clone itself: The same CDR3 also results from other DNA sequences found in this sample. The chain joins TRBV7-2 to TRBJ1-2; 9 bases line up with TRBD1. Per germline, CDR1 SGHTA and CDR2 FQGNSA. With 1 base clipped from V and 3 bases from J, the junction kept 3 bases outside the gene matches. The CDR3 is 15 residues long. The CDR3 loop is CASSLVGQGDYGYTF. The DNA of the CDR3 is TGTGCCAGCAGCTTAGTGGGACAGGGAGACTATGGCTACACCTTC.

V and J are TRBV29-1 and TRBJ2-3, with D uncertain. The CDR3 spans 16 residues. V shed 4 bases and J shed 0 bases, with 17 bases lying between them. The germline gives CDR1 SQVTM, CDR2 ANQGSEA. The CDR3 here is CSVAGRSGSSTDTQYF. CDR3 DNA sequence: TGCAGCGTTGCGGGTCGGTCCGGGTCTAGCACAGATACGCAGTATTTT.

This clone was seen a few times. This chain links TRBV4-3 with TRBJ1-2; TRBD1 is a possible D gene (6 bases). The germline CDR1 and CDR2 sequences are LGHNA and YSLEER. Deletions cut 1 base from V and 4 bases from J, with 13 bases between. The CDR3 runs 15 residues. As DNA, the CDR3 is TGCGCCAGCAGCCAAGCATGGGGGGGCGGCTATGGCTACACCTTC. It yields the protein CASSQAWGGGYGYTF.

The V gene is TRBV6-5, the J gene TRBJ1-3; 9 bases fit TRBD1. J lost 0 bases, V lost 11 bases, and 8 bases had no gene match. The CDR3 length is 15 residues. Germline V CDR1 and CDR2: MNHEY, SVGAGI. The CDR3 loop reads CAGEGQGSSGNTIYF. The CDR3 DNA follows: TGTGCCGGTGAGGGACAGGGAAGCTCTGGAAACACCATATATTTT.

This chain uses TRBV30 with TRBJ2-7; the D is unclear. With 3 bases removed from V and 3 bases from J, the gap between germline ends came to 15 bases. Germline V gene sequence: CDR1 GTSNPN, CDR2 SVGIG (reference sequence). This CDR3 comprises 14 residues. The CDR3 nucleotides read TGTGCCTGGAGGAAGGACGTGCCGGGCTACGAGCAGTACTTC. Translation: CAWRKDVPGYEQYF.

This chain connects TRBV7-6 to TRBJ2-5; D might be TRBD1 (5 bases). Judging by the DNA end, TRBJ2-7 fits better; the J call may be wrong. This CDR3 has 13 amino acids. Germline-derived CDR1 and CDR2 are SGHVS and FNYEAQ. CDR3 sequence reads: CASSFGQEYEQYF. The CDR3 region has the DNA TGTGCCAGCAGCTTTGGACAAGAGTACGAGCAGTACTTC.

The chain is built from TRBV7-8 and TRBJ1-6, with TRBD1 as a possible D gene (5 bases). The germline V gene has CDR1 SGHVS and CDR2 FQNEAQ. V was cut by 5 bases and J by 5 bases, with 13 bases left in between. The CDR3 has 15 amino acids. This CDR3 is CASSPRDGDNSPLHF. Written as DNA, the CDR3 is TGTGCCAGCAGCCCGAGGGACGGGGATAATTCACCCCTCCACTTT.

The chain has TRBV19 and TRBJ2-7, with D tentatively TRBD1 (6 bases). V was pared by 2 bases and J by 2 bases, with 10 bases between. Germline CDR1 is LNHDA and CDR2 is SQIVND (reference sequence). The CDR3 spans 14 residues. Here the CDR3 reads CASSILDRPYEQYF. CDR3 DNA sequence: TGTGCCAGTAGTATATTGGACAGACCCTACGAGCAGTACTTC.